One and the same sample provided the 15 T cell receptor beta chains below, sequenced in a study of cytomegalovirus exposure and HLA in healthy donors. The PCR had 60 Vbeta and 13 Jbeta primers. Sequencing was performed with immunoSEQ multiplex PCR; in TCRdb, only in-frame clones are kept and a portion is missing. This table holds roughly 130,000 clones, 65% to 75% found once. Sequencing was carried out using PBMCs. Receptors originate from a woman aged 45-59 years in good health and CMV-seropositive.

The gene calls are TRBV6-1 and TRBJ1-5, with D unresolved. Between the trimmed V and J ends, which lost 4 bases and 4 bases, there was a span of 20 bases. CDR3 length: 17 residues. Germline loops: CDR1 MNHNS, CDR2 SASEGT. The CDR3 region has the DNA TGTGCCAGCAGTGCCCGGCTAGGCGGGTTGGGAAATCAGCCCCAGCATTTT. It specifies CASSARLGGLGNQPQHF.

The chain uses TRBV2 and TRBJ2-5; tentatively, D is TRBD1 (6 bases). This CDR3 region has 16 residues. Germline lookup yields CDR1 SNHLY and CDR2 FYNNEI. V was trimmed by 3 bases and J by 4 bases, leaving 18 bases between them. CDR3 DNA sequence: TGTGCCAGCAGTGATCCGAGGACAGCGCAGGGAGAGACCCAGTACTTC. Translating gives CASSDPRTAQGETQYF.

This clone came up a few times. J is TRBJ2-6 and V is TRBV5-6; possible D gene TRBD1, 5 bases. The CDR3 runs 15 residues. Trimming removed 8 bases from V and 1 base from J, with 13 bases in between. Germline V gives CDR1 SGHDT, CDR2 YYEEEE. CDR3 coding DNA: TGTGCCAGTTATGCCGGACATTCTGGGGCCAACGTCCTGACTTTC. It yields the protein CASYAGHSGANVLTF.

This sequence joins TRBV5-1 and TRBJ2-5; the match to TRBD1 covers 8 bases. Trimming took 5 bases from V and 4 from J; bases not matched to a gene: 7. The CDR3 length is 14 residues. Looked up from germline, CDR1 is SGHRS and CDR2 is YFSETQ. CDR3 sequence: CASRAGGALETQYF. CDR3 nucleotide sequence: TGCGCCAGCAGGGCAGGGGGCGCGTTAGAGACCCAGTACTTC.

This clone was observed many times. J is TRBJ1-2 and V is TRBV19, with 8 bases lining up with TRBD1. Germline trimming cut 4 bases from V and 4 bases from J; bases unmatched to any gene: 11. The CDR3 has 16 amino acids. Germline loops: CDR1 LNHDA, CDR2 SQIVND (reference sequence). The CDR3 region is CASSRAGQGFTYGYTF. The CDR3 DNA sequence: TGTGCCAGTAGTAGAGCAGGACAGGGCTTTACCTATGGCTACACCTTC.

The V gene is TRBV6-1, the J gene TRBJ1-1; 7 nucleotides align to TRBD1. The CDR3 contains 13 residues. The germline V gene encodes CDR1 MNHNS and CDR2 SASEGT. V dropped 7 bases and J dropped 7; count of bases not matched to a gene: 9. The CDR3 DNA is TGTGCCAGCACCAACCGGGACAGTGTTGAAGCTTTCTTT. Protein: CASTNRDSVEAFF.

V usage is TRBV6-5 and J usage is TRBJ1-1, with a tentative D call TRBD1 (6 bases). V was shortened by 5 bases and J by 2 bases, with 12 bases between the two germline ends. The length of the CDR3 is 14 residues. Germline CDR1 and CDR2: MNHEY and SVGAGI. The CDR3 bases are TGTGCCAGCAGTGAGGACAGTTATAACACTGAAGCTTTCTTT. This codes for CASSEDSYNTEAFF.

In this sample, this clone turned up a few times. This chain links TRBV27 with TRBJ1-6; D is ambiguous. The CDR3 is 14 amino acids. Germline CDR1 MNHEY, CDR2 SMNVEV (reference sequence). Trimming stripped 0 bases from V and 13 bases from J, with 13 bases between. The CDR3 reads CASSLSARLVPLHF. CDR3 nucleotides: TGTGCCAGCAGTTTATCGGCCCGCTTGGTTCCCCTCCACTTT.

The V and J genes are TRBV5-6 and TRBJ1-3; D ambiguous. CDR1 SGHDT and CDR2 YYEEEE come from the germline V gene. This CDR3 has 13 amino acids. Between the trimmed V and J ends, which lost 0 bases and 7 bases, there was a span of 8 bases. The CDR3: CASSLEGGNTIYF. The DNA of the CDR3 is TGTGCCAGCAGCTTGGAGGGCGGGAACACCATATATTTT.

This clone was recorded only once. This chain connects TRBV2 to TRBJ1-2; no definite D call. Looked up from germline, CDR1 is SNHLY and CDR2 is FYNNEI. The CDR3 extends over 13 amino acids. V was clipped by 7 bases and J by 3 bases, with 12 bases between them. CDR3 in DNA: TGTGCCAGCATCGGCAGTCGGGACTATGGCTACACCTTC. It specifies CASIGSRDYGYTF.

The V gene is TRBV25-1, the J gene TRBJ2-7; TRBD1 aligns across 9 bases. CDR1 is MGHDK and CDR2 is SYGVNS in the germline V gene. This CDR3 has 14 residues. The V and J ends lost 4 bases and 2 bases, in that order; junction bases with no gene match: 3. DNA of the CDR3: TGTGCCAGCAGTGTGACAGGGGGGCCCTACGAGCAGTACTTC. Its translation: CASSVTGGPYEQYF.

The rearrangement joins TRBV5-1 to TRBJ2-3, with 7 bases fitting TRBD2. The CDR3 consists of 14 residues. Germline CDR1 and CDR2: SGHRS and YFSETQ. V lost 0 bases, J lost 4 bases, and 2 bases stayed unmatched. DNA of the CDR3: TGCGCCAGCAGCTTGGCCCTAGCGGCAGATACGCAGTATTTT. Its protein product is CASSLALAADTQYF.

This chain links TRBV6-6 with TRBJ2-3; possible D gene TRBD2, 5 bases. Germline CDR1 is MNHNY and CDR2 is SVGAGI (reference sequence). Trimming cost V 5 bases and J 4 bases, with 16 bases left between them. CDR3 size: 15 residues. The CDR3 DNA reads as TGTGCCAGCAGTGCCACTTTATCCGGGGCAGATACGCAGTATTTT. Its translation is CASSATLSGADTQYF.

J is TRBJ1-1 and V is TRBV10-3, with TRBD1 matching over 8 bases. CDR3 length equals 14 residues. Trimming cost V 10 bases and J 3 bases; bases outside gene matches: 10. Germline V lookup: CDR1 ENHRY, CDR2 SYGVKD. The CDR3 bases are TGTGCCAGCGCGGACAGGGCTAAGGACACTGAAGCTTTCTTT. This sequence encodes CASADRAKDTEAFF.

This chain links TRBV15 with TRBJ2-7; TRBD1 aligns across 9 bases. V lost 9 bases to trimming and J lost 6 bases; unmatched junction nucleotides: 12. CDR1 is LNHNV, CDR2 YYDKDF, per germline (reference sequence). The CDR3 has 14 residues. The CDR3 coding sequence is TGTGCCACAAGCCACCGGGACAGGGTTGCCGAGCAGTACTTC. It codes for CATSHRDRVAEQYF.